These 22 T cell receptor beta chains came from one sample sequenced in a study of metastatic and nonmetastatic thyroid tumors. All patients reached thyroid surgery having received no treatment beforehand. TCRdb used MiXCR to call clones anew from the PCR reads. The repertoire holds fewer than 25,000 clones, with roughly a sixth as singletons. The sample consisted of adjacent normal tissue. These receptors were obtained from a male donor with papillary thyroid cancer or a benign thyroid nodule (not recorded which). Some clones in this sample may be carry-over from other donors' samples.

In this sample, this clone turned up many times. The chain combines TRBV5-1 with TRBJ2-1; the match to TRBD1 covers 10 bases. Per the germline V gene, CDR1 is SGHRS and CDR2 is YFSETQ. V shed 0 bases and J 4 bases; nucleotides not matched to a gene: 4. This CDR3 has 16 amino acids. Here the CDR3 reads CASSLDPDRGYNEQFF. The CDR3 nucleotides read TGCGCCAGCAGCTTGGATCCGGACAGGGGGTACAATGAGCAGTTCTTC.

In its sample, this clone is medium-sized. The chain is built from TRBV11-2 and TRBJ2-7; no reliable D call. CDR1 SGHAT and CDR2 FQNNGV come from the germline V gene. There are 14 residues in the CDR3. V lost 2 bases and J 4 bases, leaving 12 bases between the germline ends. The CDR3 coding sequence is TGTGCCAGCAGCTTAAAGGAAGGCAATTACGAGCAGTACTTC. This sequence encodes CASSLKEGNYEQYF.

This clone was observed at least ten times. V is TRBV7-2 and J is TRBJ2-3; 8 bases fit TRBD2. Germline values: CDR1 SGHTA, CDR2 FQGNSA. This CDR3 is built from 15 residues. V dropped 8 bases and J dropped 8; count of bases not matched to a gene: 15. CDR3 in amino acids: CASSRGLAGRATQYF. The CDR3 bases are TGTGCCAGCTCTAGAGGGCTAGCGGGCCGAGCTACGCAGTATTTT.

This clone was picked up a small number of times. The junction departs from germline at one end; a sequencing error may be responsible. The V call is TRBV12-3 or TRBV12-4, the J call TRBJ2-2, with 7 bases fitting TRBD1. This CDR3 comprises 17 residues. The chain's CDR3 is CASIPDRDLRVTGELFF. The CDR3 DNA sequence: TGTGCTAGCATCCCAGACAGGGATCTGAGGGTCACCGGGGAGCTGTTTTTT.

This clone came up many times. V is TRBV9 and J is TRBJ2-4; no definite D call. CDR3 length: 14 residues. V was clipped by 1 base and J by 5 bases, with 10 bases between them. CDR1 and CDR2 from the germline V gene are SGDLS and YYNGEE. CDR3 protein: CASSVNPGENIQYF. The CDR3 DNA follows: TGTGCCAGCAGCGTAAATCCCGGAGAAAACATTCAGTACTTC. Supplemented by reference TRBV9 and TRBJ2-4, the full variable domain reads DSGVTQTPKHLITATGQRVTLRCSPRSGDLSVYWYQQSLDQGLQFLIQYYNGEERAKGNILERFSAQQFPDLHSELNLSSLELGDSALYFCASSVNPGENIQYFGAGTRLSVL.

This clone was observed many times. The chain joins TRBV29-1 to TRBJ1-2; possible D gene TRBD1, 6 bases. Trimming shortened V by 6 bases and J by 6 bases, and 20 bases separated the two germline ends. Germline CDR1 reads SQVTM; CDR2 reads ANQGSEA. The CDR3 extends over 14 amino acids. Here the CDR3 reads CSVAAQRTDNGYTF. CDR3 sequence (DNA): TGCAGCGTCGCCGCCCAGAGGACAGATAATGGCTACACCTTC.

A note on this clone: A much larger clone differs from this one at a single base, so this may be a read error. The CDR3 carries no conserved terminal phenylalanine or tryptophan, so it likely arises from a read error. Different DNA sequences within this sample yield the same CDR3. The chain has TRBV28 and TRBJ1-5, with a possible D match to TRBD1 (6 bases). V was shortened by 6 bases and J by 3 bases, with 15 bases between the two germline ends. The CDR3 covers 15 residues. Per germline, CDR1 MDHEN and CDR2 SYDVKM. Written as DNA, the CDR3 is TGTGCCAGCAGCCGTAGCGGACAGCTCAATCAGCCCCAGCATCTC. This translates into CASSRSGQLNQPQHL.

Remarks on this clone: Mismatch with germline at one junction end may stem from a read error. The chain couples TRBV15 to TRBJ1-1, with TRBD1 identical over 8 bases. Germline assignment: CDR1 LNHNV and CDR2 YYDKDF (reference sequence). This CDR3 is built from 14 residues. CDR3 coding DNA: TGTGCCACCAGTAAGACAGGGGCGGAGACTGAAGCTTTATTT. Translating it yields CATSKTGAETEALF.

This clone was recorded a few times. Other DNA sequences in this specimen translate into the identical CDR3. The chain links TRBV12-3 or TRBV12-4 to TRBJ1-3; D is unresolved. Trimming stripped 3 bases from V and 0 bases from J, with 12 bases between. CDR3 length equals 16 residues. The CDR3 bases are TGTGCCAGCAGTTTCGCCGGCCGCGGCTCTGGAAACACCATATATTTT. Protein sequence: CASSFAGRGSGNTIYF.

This clone was counted many times. This sequence joins TRBV2 and TRBJ2-3; D could derive from TRBD1 or TRBD2 (5 bases each). Germline loops: CDR1 SNHLY, CDR2 FYNNEI. This CDR3 is 14 amino acids long. Trimming cost V 5 bases and J 4 bases, with 13 bases left between them. The CDR3 DNA follows: TGTGCCAGCAGTCCCGGGACGGAGTCAGATACGCAGTATTTT. Translating it yields CASSPGTESDTQYF.

At least ten counts were recorded for this clone. V and J are TRBV20-1 and TRBJ2-7, with TRBD1 matching 7 bases. This CDR3 contains 14 residues. Germline CDR1 is DFQATT and CDR2 is SNEGSKA (reference sequence). The V and J ends lost 3 bases and 2 bases, in that order; junction bases with no gene match: 7. DNA of the CDR3: TGCAGTGCTAGCCGCCGACAGGGTGCCTACGAGCAGTACGTC. This sequence encodes CSASRRQGAYEQYV.

The chain couples TRBV6-4 to TRBJ1-2; D might be TRBD1 (6 bases). The germline CDR1 and CDR2 sequences are MRHNA and SNTAGT. The ends were cut back, 2 bases at V and 8 bases at J, with 18 bases in the middle. The CDR3 extends over 15 amino acids. CDR3 loop: CASSDTPQGLGGYTF. The CDR3, as DNA: TGTGCCAGCAGTGACACCCCACAGGGCCTAGGAGGCTACACCTTC.

This clone ranks as medium-sized. The CDR3 loop reads CASSLDRGRNEQYF. For the CDR3, the DNA is TGTGCCAGCAGTCTAGACAGGGGGCGGAACGAGCAGTACTTC. The rearrangement joins TRBV6-1 to TRBJ2-7; 10 bases are a match to TRBD1. The CDR3 covers 14 residues. V trimming: 5 bases; J trimming: 5 bases; junction bases outside the gene matches: 6. Germline V gene sequence: CDR1 MNHNS, CDR2 SASEGT.

The chain couples TRBV28 to TRBJ2-5; weak D call: TRBD1 (6 bases). With 8 bases removed from V and 3 bases from J, the gap between germline ends came to 19 bases. The CDR3 length is 15 residues. Germline V gives CDR1 MDHEN, CDR2 SYDVKM. The CDR3 is CASAPSWTVKETQYF. DNA for the CDR3: TGTGCCAGCGCTCCATCGTGGACAGTGAAAGAGACCCAGTACTTC.

This clone was picked up many times. The V call is TRBV30, the J call TRBJ2-1; no firm D call. The CDR3 length is 12 residues. CDR1 is GTSNPN, CDR2 SVGIG, per germline (reference sequence). Between the trimmed V and J ends, which lost 0 bases and 6 bases, there was a span of 6 bases. The CDR3 loop is CAWSVNSNEQFF. For the CDR3, the DNA is TGTGCCTGGAGTGTAAACAGCAATGAGCAGTTCTTC. Using reference TRBV30 and TRBJ2-1 for the parts outside the CDR3, the full variable domain is SQTIHQWPATLVQPVGSPLSLECTVEGTSNPNLYWYRQAAGRGLQLLFYSVGIGQISSEVPQNLSASRPQDRQFILSSKKLLLSDSGFYLCAWSVNSNEQFFGPGTRLTVL.

Concerning this clone: A much larger clone lies one base from this, so it may be a read error. The genes are TRBV14 and TRBJ2-5, with D uncertain. CDR1 and CDR2 from the germline V gene are SGHDN and FVKESK. The CDR3 covers 13 residues. The V end was cut by 2 bases, the J end by 7 bases, with 11 bases between. The DNA of the CDR3 is TGTGCCAGCAGCCAATCCCCCAGAGGGACCCAGTACTTC. Translation: CASSQSPRGTQYF.

This clone has only a few counts. This may stem from a read error, because a much larger clone lies one nucleotide away. The chain recombines TRBV14 with TRBJ1-6; no clear D. The CDR3 runs to 12 residues. Germline CDR1 is SGHDN and CDR2 is FVKESK. The CDR3 is CASSRRNSHLHF. The CDR3 DNA reads as TGTGCCAGCAGCCGCCGTAATTCACACCTCCACTTT.

V gene TRBV27 combines with J gene TRBJ2-5, with TRBD1 identical over 8 bases. Trimming took 6 bases from V and 7 from J; bases not matched to a gene: 7. CDR1 is MNHEY and CDR2 is SMNVEV in the germline V gene (reference sequence). CDR3 length: 13 residues. The CDR3 DNA follows: TGTGCCAGCAGGGAGGGGACAGGCCGGACCCAGTACTTC. It encodes CASREGTGRTQYF.

This clone was detected ten times or more. The chain carries TRBV6-5 and TRBJ1-4; no definite D call. CDR1 MNHEY and CDR2 SVGAGI come from the germline V gene. Trimming shortened V by 2 bases and J by 8 bases, and 9 bases separated the two germline ends. The CDR3 has 13 amino acids. In DNA, the CDR3 is TGTGCCAGCAGTTACGATACCAGGGAAAAACTGTTTTTT. Its translation is CASSYDTREKLFF.

At least ten counts were recorded for this clone. This sequence joins TRBV5-6 and TRBJ2-7; 7 nucleotides match TRBD2. This CDR3 region has 11 residues. The V gene end was trimmed by 4 bases and the J gene end by 10 bases; junction bases not matched to a gene: 5. CDR1 and CDR2 (germline): SGHDT, YYEEEE. The CDR3 coding sequence is TGTGCCAGCAGCCGCGGGGGTGAACAGTACGTC. It specifies CASSRGGEQYV.

The V and J genes are TRBV27 and TRBJ2-7; D not resolved. The CDR3 extends over 14 amino acids. Trimming removed 4 bases from V and 4 bases from J, with 14 bases in between. CDR1 is MNHEY, CDR2 SMNVEV, per germline (reference sequence). CDR3 DNA: TGTGCCAGCAGTTCTGGGCCGGTCTTGTACGAGCAGTACTTC. Translation: CASSSGPVLYEQYF.

This clone was detected many times. This may be a read error: a much more frequent sequence differs by one nucleotide. Other DNA sequences in this specimen translate into the identical CDR3. The chain is built from TRBV11-1 and TRBJ1-4; tentatively, D is TRBD1 (5 bases). Germline V gene sequence: CDR1 SGHAT, CDR2 FQDESV (reference sequence). This CDR3 has 14 amino acids. CDR3 DNA: TGTGCCAGCAGCTCCGGGGCGGGGAATGAGAAACTGTTTTTT. Translating it yields CASSSGAGNEKLFF.